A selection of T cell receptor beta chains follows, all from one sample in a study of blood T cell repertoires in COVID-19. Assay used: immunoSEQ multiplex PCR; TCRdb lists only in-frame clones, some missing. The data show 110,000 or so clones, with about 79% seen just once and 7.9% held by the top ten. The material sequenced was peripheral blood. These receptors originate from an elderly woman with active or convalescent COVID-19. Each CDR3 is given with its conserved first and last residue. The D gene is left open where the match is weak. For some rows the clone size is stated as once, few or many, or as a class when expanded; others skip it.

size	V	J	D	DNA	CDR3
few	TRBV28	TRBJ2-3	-	TGTGCCAGCAGACCCCAACCGGGCACAGATACGCAGTATTTT	CASRPQPGTDTQYF
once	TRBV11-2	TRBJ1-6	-	TGTGCCAGCAGCTTTCTTCAGGGCGCAGGAGCACCCCTCCACTTT	CASSFLQGAGAPLHF
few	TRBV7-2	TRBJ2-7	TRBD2	TGTGCCAGCAGCTTGGGACTAGCGGGAGGATGGGAGCAGTACTTC	CASSLGLAGGWEQYF
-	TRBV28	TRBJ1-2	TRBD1	TGTGCCAGCTGGTGGGACAGCATAACCACGGGTGGCTACACCTTC	CASWWDSITTGGYTF
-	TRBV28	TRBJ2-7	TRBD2	TGTGCCAGCAGTACTAGCGGGTACGAGCAGTACTTC	CASSTSGYEQYF
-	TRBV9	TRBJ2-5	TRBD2	TGTGCCAGCAGCGTAGCGGGAGGGAAAGAGACCCAGTACTTC	CASSVAGGKETQYF
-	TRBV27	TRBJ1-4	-	TGTGCCAGCAGTTACACACCAGAAGAGGTCACTAATGAAAAACTGTTTTTT	CASSYTPEEVTNEKLFF
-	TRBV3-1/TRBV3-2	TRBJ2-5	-	TGTGCCAGCAGCCAGACGGGATCCCAAGAGACCCAGTACTTC	CASSQTGSQETQYF
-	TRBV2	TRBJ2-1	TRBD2	TGTGCCAGCAGAGAGACTAGCGGGGCAAACAATGAGCAGTTCTTC	CASRETSGANNEQFF
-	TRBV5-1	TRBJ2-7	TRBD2	TGCGCCAGCAGCGTGACTAGCGGAGCAGGTGAGCAGTACTTC	CASSVTSGAGEQYF
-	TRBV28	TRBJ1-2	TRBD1	TGTGCCAGCAGTTTAAGCACAGGGGGCTTTGGTGGCTACACCTTC	CASSLSTGGFGGYTF
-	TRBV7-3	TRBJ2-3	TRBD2	TGTGCCAGCAGCGTCCAGGGACTAGCGGGAATCACAGATACGCAGTATTTT	CASSVQGLAGITDTQYF